This entry concerns a single T cell receptor beta chain. The antigen is unknown. Vbeta (60) and Jbeta (13) primers were used in the PCR. Clones were read by immunoSEQ multiplex PCR, and TCRdb kept only the in-frame ones, dropping some. Of approximately 100,000 clones in the sample, around 79% were seen once. The entry originates in a study of cytomegalovirus exposure and HLA in healthy donors. Trimming took 3 bases from V and 6 from J; bases not matched to a gene: 4. Germline V gives CDR1 SEHNR, CDR2 FQNEAQ (reference sequence). The CDR3 contains 14 residues. Whole-study findings and limits: Productive status was seen about 90% or about 30% of the time for most TCR beta V segments in an earlier analysis. Across donors, sequencing depth was assumed by presence/absence analyses to be roughly uniform.

The receptor was derived from a male donor in good health and CMV-seropositive. The V call is TRBV7-9, the J call TRBJ2-2, with 7 bases identical to TRBD2. Sequencing used PBMCs. The CDR3 spells CASSFWGGAGELFF. The CDR3 DNA reads TGTGCCAGCAGCTTCTGGGGGGGAGCCGGGGAGCTGTTTTTT.